This T cell receptor (beta chain) stems from a study of Ad26.COV2.S vaccination and SARS-CoV-2 variants (dated by TCRdb to the early 2020s). The study in broad terms: Donors in the vaccine arm were drawn from COV1001, a phase I-IIa trial of Ad26.COV2.S in healthy adults that was multicentre, randomized, double-blind and placebo-controlled. Dosing of Ad26.COV2.S was intramuscular, at either 5x10^10 or 1x10^11 viral particles, delivered as one shot or as two shots spaced 56 days apart. TCRbeta repertoire sequencing served as the tool for gauging how specific and how broad the SARS-CoV-2-reactive T cell receptors were following Ad26.COV2.S vaccination. A total of around 32 samples were included in the TCR-sequenced set, comprising some 20 Ad26.COV2.S vaccine recipients, 5 placebo recipients and 8 SARS-CoV-2 convalescent individuals. Participants in the trial were split at random into five groups of five each, receiving low-dose or high-dose Ad26.COV2.S once or twice, or else placebo on both occasions. Investigators remained blinded to trial group allocation during experiments and outcome assessment. The paper as a whole reports these results and caveats: The authors noted that the TCR breadth and depth analyses may have underestimated total T cell responses. Substantial breadth of spike-specific CD8+ and CD4+ T cell responses was reported after vaccination. Vaccine and placebo recipients had comparable non-spike TCR breadth, which fits with the vaccine containing only spike. Spike-specific TCR breadth was higher in Ad26.COV2.S recipients than in placebo recipients (P = 0.0014). The study was not powered for comparison of responses between vaccine doses or regimens.

The immunoSEQ Assay was the method used to sequence TCRbeta CDR3 regions. After extraction, genomic DNA underwent amplification by bias-controlled multiplex PCR, followed by high-throughput sequencing. The paper's data handling went like this. Collapsing and filtering of sequences were performed to quantify the absolute abundance of each unique TCRbeta CDR3 region. T cell fraction was estimated by normalizing TCRbeta template counts to usable DNA, with usable DNA measured through amplification of reference genes found in all nucleated cells. Repertoire TCRs were annotated as SARS-CoV-2-specific when V gene, CDR3 amino acid sequence and J gene were exactly matched to a known reactive TCR set. The reference SARS-CoV-2 TCR set was derived from MIRA and filtered for enrichment in COVID-19-positive ImmuneCODE repertoires, a step that removed public or cross-reactive TCRs. Based on the MIRA antigens, annotated TCRs were further analysed at the level of specific ORF or position within ORF. Depth was the summed frequency of annotated unique rearrangements, while breadth was defined as annotated unique rearrangements over total unique productive rearrangements. Group comparisons of TCR breadth used two-sided Wilcoxon rank-sum tests. The immuneACCESS repertoire file appears here via TCRdb, limited to in-frame rearrangements. These files lack a portion of the clones; in checked studies, under half of the deficit traces to unresolved V genes, and the cause of the others is not known. That table is the source of V, J and clone size, and D and trimming were worked out from the DNA. The sample data list some 350,000 clones, and approximately 85% of these were observed just once. The ten top clones hold roughly 3.1% of the sample.

A word on this clone: No antigen is known for it. Base qualities were left out, and no much larger clone turns up one base away.

According to the study, the label for this sample's treatment or condition signals: some 19 received Ad26.COV2.S at low or high dose, single or two shots; 5 received placebo; per-sample allocation not given. For vaccine and placebo recipients, the sequenced repertoires came from samples collected on day 63 after the first injection. Cohort 1b enrolled around 24 adults aged 18-55 years at a single site in Boston, USA, between 29 July and 7 August 2020. Ad26.COV2.S consisted of a replication-incompetent adenovirus type 26 vector by which a prefusion-stabilized SARS-CoV-2 spike protein from the original Wuhan strain was expressed. The clonotype was recovered from a person between 18 and 65 years old who received the Ad26.COV2.S COVID-19 vaccine or a placebo. This sample comprised peripheral blood, obtained in a trial of Ad26.COV2.S vaccine versus placebo.

The sequenced DNA: TGTGCCAGCAGTTTATTCCAGCCGAGCTACGAGCAGTACTTC. This gives the protein CASSLFQPSYEQYF. The V and J genes are TRBV28 and TRBJ2-7, with the D segment identity uncertain. A distance of 10 bases separates the germline ends of V and J, which lose 1 base and 3 bases respectively. The CDR3 has 14 amino acids, counting the end cysteine and phenylalanine. Only CDR3 DNA remains: 42 bases, in frame from the first base. Based on the germline V gene, the CDR1 and CDR2 sequences are MDHEN and SYDVKM.